This TCR beta chain is drawn from a study of beta chain features in type 1 diabetes. About the study: Regarding age, gender and cell yields, patients proved similar to healthy donors. The study, taken as a whole, reports: The naive, central memory and Treg TCRB repertoires showed an apparent similarity that was greater among patients than among healthy donors. A moderate, significant TCRB CDR3 shortening appeared in type 1 diabetes across four CD4+ subsets.

Comment on this clone: As yet, its antigen is unknown.

The collection from each donor was one heparinised blood draw averaging about 116 mL. All of the isolated RNA was reverse transcribed, so expressed TCRB transcripts were sequenced. Produced via immunoSEQ multiplex PCR; TCRdb's table is partial and in-frame only. The data show 150,000 to 170,000 clones, about 8.1% seen once. The CDR3 runs to 16 residues. Unmatched junction bases numbered 9, after V lost 5 bases and J lost 0 bases. Germline assignment: CDR1 MNHNY and CDR2 SVGAGI (reference sequence). Sequenced material: central memory CD4+ T cells from blood. The chain carries TRBV6-6 and TRBJ2-7; TRBD1 matches 8 bases. This sequence originates from a man younger than 30 in good health. CDR3 nucleotide sequence: TGTGCCAGCAGTACCTCAGGACAGGGAAGCTCCTACGAGCAGTACTTC. It translates to CASSTSGQGSSYEQYF.